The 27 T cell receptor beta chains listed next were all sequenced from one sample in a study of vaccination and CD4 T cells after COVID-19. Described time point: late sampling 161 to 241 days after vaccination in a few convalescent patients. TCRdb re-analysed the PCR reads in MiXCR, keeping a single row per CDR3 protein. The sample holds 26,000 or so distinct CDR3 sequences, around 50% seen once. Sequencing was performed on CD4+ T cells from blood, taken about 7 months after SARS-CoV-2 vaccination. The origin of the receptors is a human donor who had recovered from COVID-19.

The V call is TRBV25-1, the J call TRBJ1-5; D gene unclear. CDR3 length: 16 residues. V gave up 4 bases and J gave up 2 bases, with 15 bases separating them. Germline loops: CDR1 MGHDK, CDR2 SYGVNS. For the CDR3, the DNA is TGTGCCAGCAGTGGGCCGAGTTCGGAAGGCAATCAGCCCCAGCATTTT. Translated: CASSGPSSEGNQPQHF.

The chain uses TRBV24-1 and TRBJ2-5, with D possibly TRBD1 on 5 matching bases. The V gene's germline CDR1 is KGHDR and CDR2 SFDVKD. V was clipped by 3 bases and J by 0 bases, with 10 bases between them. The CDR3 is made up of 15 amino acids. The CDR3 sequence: CATSDRTMYQETQYF. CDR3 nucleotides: TGTGCCACCAGTGATCGGACAATGTACCAAGAGACCCAGTACTTC.

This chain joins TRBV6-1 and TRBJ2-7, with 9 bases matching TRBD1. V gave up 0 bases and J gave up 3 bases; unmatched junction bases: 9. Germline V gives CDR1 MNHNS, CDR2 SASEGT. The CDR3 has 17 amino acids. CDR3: CASSEALGTGIDYEQYF. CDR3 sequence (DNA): TGTGCCAGCAGTGAAGCCCTCGGGACAGGGATAGACTACGAGCAGTACTTC.

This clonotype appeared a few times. The CDR3 reads CASSPLAVQETQYF. CDR3 DNA: TGTGCCAGCAGCCCCCTAGCGGTCCAAGAGACCCAGTACTTC. The chain recombines TRBV11-2 with TRBJ2-5, with 7 bases identical to TRBD2. Germline loops: CDR1 SGHAT, CDR2 FQNNGV. The J segment lost 1 base and the V segment lost 5 bases, leaving 4 bases of the junction unmatched. CDR3 length equals 14 residues.

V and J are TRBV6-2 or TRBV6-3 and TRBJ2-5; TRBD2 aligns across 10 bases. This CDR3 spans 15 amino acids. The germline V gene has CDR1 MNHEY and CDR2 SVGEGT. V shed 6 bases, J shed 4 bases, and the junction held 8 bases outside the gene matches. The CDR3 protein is CASRRLAGDLETQYF. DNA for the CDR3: TGTGCCAGCAGAAGACTAGCGGGTGATTTAGAGACCCAGTACTTC.

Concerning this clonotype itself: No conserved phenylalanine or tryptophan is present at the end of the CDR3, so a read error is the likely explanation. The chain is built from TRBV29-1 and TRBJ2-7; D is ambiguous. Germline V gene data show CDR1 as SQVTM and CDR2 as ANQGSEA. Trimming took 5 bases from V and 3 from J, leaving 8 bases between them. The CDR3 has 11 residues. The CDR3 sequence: CSVWGSYEQYS. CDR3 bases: TGCAGCGTTTGGGGAAGCTACGAGCAGTACTCC.

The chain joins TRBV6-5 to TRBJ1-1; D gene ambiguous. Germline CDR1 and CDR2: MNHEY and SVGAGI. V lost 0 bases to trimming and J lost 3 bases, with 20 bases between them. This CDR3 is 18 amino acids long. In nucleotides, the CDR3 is TGTGCCAGCAGTTACTCGGCAGGAGGATCATTGAGGGACACTGAAGCTTTCTTT. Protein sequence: CASSYSAGGSLRDTEAFF.

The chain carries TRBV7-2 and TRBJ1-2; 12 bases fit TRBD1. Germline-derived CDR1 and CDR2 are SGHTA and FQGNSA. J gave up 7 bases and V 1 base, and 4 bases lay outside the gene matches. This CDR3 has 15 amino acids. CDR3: CASSLEGQGAGGYTF. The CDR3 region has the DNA TGTGCCAGCAGCTTAGAGGGACAGGGGGCGGGTGGCTACACCTTC.

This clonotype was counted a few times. This chain's CDR3 is CASSLLGVAGVYNEQFF. CDR3 DNA sequence: TGTGCCAGCAGTTTATTGGGAGTTGCGGGTGTTTACAATGAGCAGTTCTTC. This chain links TRBV27 with TRBJ2-1; D is perhaps TRBD2 (5 bases). V gave up 1 base and J gave up 4 bases, with 17 bases separating them. This CDR3 is 17 amino acids long. Germline values: CDR1 MNHEY, CDR2 SMNVEV (reference sequence).

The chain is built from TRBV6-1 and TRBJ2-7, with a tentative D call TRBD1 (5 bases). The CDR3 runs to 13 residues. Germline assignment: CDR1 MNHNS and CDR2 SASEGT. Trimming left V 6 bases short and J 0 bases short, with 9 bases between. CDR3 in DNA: TGTGCCAGCAGCGCAGGGAACTCCTACGAGCAGTACTTC. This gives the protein CASSAGNSYEQYF.

Written as DNA, the CDR3 is TGTGCCACCCATCCCGGGTTAGCGGGAGTGAGTTACAATGAGCAGTTCTTC. Protein: CATHPGLAGVSYNEQFF. The genes are TRBV21-1 and TRBJ2-1; the listed D gene, TRBD2, was not tested against the DNA. TRBV21-1 is a pseudogene. The CDR3 contains 17 residues.

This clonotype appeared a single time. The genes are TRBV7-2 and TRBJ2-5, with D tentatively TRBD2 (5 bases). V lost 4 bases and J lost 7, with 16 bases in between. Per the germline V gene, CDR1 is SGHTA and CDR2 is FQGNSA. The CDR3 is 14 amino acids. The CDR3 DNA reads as TGTGCCAGCAGCTGGTCGAGTCCTGGAGGGACCCAGTACTTC. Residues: CASSWSSPGGTQYF. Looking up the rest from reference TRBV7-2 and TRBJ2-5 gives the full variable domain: GAGVSQSPSNKVTEKGKDVELRCDPISGHTALYWYRQSLGQGLEFLIYFQGNSAPDKSGLPSDRFSAERTGGSVSTLTIQRTQQEDSAVYLCASSWSSPGGTQYFGPGTRLLVL.

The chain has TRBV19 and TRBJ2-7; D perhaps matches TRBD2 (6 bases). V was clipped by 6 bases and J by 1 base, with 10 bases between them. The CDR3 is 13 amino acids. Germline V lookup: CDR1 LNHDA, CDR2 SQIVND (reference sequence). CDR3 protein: CASRPGTSYEQYF. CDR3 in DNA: TGTGCCAGTAGGCCCGGGACTTCCTACGAGCAGTACTTC.

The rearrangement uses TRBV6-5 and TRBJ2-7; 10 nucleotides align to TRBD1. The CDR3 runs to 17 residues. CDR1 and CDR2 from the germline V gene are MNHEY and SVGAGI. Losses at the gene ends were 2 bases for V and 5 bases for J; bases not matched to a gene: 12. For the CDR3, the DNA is TGTGCCAGCAGTTACAGGTTTGCGGGACAGGGGCCCAACGAGCAGTACTTC. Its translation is CASSYRFAGQGPNEQYF.

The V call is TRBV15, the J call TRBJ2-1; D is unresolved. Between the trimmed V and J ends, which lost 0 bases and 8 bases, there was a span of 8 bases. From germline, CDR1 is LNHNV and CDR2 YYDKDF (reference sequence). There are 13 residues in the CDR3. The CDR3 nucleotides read TGTGCCACCAGCAGAGATAAGCCACATGAGCAGTTCTTC. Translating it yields CATSRDKPHEQFF.

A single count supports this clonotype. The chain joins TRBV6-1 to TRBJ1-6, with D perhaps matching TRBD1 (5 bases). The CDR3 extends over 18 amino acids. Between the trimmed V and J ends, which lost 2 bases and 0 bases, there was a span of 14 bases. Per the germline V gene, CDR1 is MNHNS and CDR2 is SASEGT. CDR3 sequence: CASSEFVARGSYNSPLHF. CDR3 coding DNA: TGTGCCAGCAGTGAATTTGTGGCGAGGGGCTCCTATAATTCACCCCTCCACTTT.

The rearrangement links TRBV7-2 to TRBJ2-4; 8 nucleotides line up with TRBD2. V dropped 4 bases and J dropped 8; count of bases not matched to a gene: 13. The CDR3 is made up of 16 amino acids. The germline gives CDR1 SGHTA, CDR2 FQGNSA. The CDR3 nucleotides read TGTGCCAGCAGCTCCGAGCCGCGGGGGGCGTGGTACATTCAGTACTTC. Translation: CASSSEPRGAWYIQYF.

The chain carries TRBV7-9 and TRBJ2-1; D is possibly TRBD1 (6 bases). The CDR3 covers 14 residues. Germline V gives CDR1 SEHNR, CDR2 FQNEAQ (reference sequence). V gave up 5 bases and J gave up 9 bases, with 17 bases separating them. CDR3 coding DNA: TGTGCCAGCAGCCTACCCACAGGGTCGGGTGAGCAGTTCTTC. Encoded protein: CASSLPTGSGEQFF.

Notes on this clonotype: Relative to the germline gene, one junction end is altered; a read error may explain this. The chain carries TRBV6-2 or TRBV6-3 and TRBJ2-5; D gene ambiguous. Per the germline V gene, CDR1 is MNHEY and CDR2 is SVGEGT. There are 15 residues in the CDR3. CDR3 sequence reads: CASSLFSGPQATQYF. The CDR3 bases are TGTGCCAGCAGTCTGTTCTCGGGCCCACAAGCGACCCAGTACTTC.

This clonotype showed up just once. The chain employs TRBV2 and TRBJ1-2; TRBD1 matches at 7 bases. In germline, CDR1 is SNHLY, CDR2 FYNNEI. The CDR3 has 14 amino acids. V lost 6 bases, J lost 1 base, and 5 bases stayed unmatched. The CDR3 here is CASRARQGNYGYTF. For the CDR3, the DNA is TGTGCCAGCAGAGCCCGACAGGGTAACTATGGCTACACCTTC. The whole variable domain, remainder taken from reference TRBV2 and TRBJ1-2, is EPEVTQTPSHQVTQMGQEVILRCVPISNHLYFYWYRQILGQKVEFLVSFYNNEISEKSEIFDDQFSVERPDGSNFTLKIRSTKLEDSAMYFCASRARQGNYGYTFGSGTRLTVV.

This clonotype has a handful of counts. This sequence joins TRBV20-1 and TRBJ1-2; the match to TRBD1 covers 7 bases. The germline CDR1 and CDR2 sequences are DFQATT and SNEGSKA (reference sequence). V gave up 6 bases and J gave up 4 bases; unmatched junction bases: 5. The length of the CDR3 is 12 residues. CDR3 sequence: CSAPGQSYGYTF. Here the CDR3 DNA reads TGCAGTGCCCCGGGACAGTCCTATGGCTACACCTTC.

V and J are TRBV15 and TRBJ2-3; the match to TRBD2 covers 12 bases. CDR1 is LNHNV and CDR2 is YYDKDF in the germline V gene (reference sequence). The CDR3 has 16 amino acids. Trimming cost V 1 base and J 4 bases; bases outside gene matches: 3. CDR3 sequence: CATSRALAGGPDTQYF. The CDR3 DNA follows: TGTGCCACCAGCAGAGCCCTAGCGGGAGGGCCAGATACGCAGTATTTT. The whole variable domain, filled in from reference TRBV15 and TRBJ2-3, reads DAMVIQNPRYQVTQFGKPVTLSCSQTLNHNVMYWYQQKSSQAPKLLFHYYDKDFNNEADTPDNFQSRRPNTSFCFLDIRSPGLGDTAMYLCATSRALAGGPDTQYFGPGTRLTVL.

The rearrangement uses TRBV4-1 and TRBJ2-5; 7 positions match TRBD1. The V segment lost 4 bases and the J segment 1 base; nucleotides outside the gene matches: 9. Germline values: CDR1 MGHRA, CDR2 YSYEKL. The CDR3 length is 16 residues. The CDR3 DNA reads TGCGCCAGCAGCCGGCAACAGGGGTACTCCCAAGAGACCCAGTACTTC. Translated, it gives CASSRQQGYSQETQYF.

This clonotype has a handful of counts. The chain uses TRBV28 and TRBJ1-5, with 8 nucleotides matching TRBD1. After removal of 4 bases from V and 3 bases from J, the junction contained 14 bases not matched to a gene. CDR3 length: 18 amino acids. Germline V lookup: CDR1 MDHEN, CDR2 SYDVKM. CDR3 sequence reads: CASSSPLWAGGLNQPQHF. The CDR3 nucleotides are TGTGCCAGCAGTTCCCCTCTATGGGCAGGGGGCCTCAATCAGCCCCAGCATTTT. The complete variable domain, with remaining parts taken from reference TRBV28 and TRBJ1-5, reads DVKVTQSSRYLVKRTGEKVFLECVQDMDHENMFWYRQDPGLGLRLIYFSYDVKMKEKGDIPEGYSVSREKKERFSLILESASTNQTSMYLCASSSPLWAGGLNQPQHFGDGTRLSIL.

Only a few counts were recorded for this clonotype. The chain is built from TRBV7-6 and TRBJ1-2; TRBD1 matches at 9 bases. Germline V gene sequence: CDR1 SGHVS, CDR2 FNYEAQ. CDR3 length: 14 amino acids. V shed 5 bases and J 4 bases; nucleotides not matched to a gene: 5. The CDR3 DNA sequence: TGTGCCAGCAGCGCCTCGACAGGGGGCTATGGCTACACCTTC. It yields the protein CASSASTGGYGYTF.

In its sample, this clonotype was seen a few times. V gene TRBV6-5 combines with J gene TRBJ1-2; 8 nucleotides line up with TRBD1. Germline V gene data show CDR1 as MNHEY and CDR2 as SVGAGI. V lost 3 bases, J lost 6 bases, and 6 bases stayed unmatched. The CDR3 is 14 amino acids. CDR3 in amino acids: CASSYSDRVHGYTF. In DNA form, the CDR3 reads TGTGCCAGCAGTTATTCGGACAGGGTCCATGGCTACACCTTC.

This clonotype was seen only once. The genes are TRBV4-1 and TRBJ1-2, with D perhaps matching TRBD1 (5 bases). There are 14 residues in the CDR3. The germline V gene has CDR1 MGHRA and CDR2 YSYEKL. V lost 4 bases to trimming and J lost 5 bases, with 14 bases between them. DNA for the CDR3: TGCGCCAGCAGCCGCGTCGGGACGTTGTATGGCTACACCTTC. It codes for CASSRVGTLYGYTF.